These 19 T cell receptor beta chains were sequenced from one sample in a study of T cell responses to AZD1222 COVID-19 vaccine. Sequencing was performed with immunoSEQ multiplex PCR; in TCRdb, only in-frame clones are kept and a portion is missing. The sample carries around 58,000 clones, 80% to 90% recorded once. Sequences were derived from peripheral blood, sampled on day 0 of AZD1222 vaccination. The source is an adult in good health.

This rearrangement joins TRBV3-1 (or the pseudogene TRBV3-2) to TRBJ2-7; 10 bases fit TRBD2. The V segment lost 2 bases and the J segment 4 bases; nucleotides outside the gene matches: 11. The V gene's germline CDR1 is LGHDT and CDR2 YNNKEL (reference sequence). CDR3 length: 17 residues. CDR3 coding DNA: TGTGCCAGCAGCCAAACCCTAGCGGGAGTTTATTTTTACGAGCAGTACGTC. Protein: CASSQTLAGVYFYEQYV.

V and J are TRBV19 and TRBJ2-7; D is ambiguous. V dropped 4 bases and J dropped 0 bases, with 7 bases sitting between them. Germline V CDR1 and CDR2: LNHDA, SQIVND (reference sequence). The CDR3 totals 13 residues. Here the CDR3 reads CASSSQISYEQYF. As DNA, the CDR3 is TGTGCCAGTAGTAGCCAGATCTCCTACGAGCAGTACTTC.

V gene TRBV29-1 combines with J gene TRBJ2-1; D is unclear. V lost 8 bases and J lost 0, with 2 bases in between. Germline-derived CDR1 and CDR2 are SQVTM and ANQGSEA. There are 10 residues in the CDR3. CDR3 sequence reads: CSSSYNEQFF. CDR3 nucleotide sequence: TGCAGCAGCTCCTACAATGAGCAGTTCTTC.

This chain connects TRBV27 to TRBJ2-7, with 10 bases fitting TRBD2. The CDR3 loop spans 17 amino acids. The V and J ends lost 5 bases and 3 bases, in that order; junction bases with no gene match: 13. Germline V gives CDR1 MNHEY, CDR2 SMNVEV (reference sequence). The CDR3 nucleotides are TGTGCCAGCAGTGCCGGGGGGCTAGCGGGAGCCCTCTACGAGCAGTACTTC. Its translation: CASSAGGLAGALYEQYF.

The rearrangement uses TRBV28 and TRBJ1-4; D is perhaps TRBD1 (5 bases). The V gene's germline CDR1 is MDHEN and CDR2 SYDVKM. The ends were cut back, 2 bases at V and 4 bases at J, with 14 bases in the middle. The CDR3 has 16 amino acids. CDR3 nucleotides: TGTGCCAGCAGTTTAATTGAGGCAGGACATAATGAAAAACTGTTTTTT. Protein product: CASSLIEAGHNEKLFF.

This clone was found once. The chain employs TRBV7-2 and TRBJ2-3; TRBD2 agrees at 8 bases. CDR1 SGHTA and CDR2 FQGNSA come from the germline V gene. The length of the CDR3 is 18 residues. Trimming at V came to 4 bases and at J to 0 bases, leaving 12 bases not matched to a gene. CDR3 DNA: TGTGCCAGCAGCTCGCCCCGACCACTAGCGGCTAGCACAGATACGCAGTATTTT. It translates to CASSSPRPLAASTDTQYF.

V usage is TRBV18 and J usage is TRBJ2-3; 10 nucleotides line up with TRBD2. CDR1 is KGHSH, CDR2 LQKENI, per germline. The CDR3 is made up of 16 amino acids. The J segment lost 5 bases and the V segment lost 3 bases, leaving 8 bases of the junction unmatched. The CDR3 bases are TGTGCCAGCTCACCCTTCCTAGCGGGAGAGGAAGATACGCAGTATTTT. Its translation is CASSPFLAGEEDTQYF.

As concerns this clone: This sample includes further DNA sequences coding for the same CDR3. V gene TRBV12-3 or TRBV12-4 combines with J gene TRBJ1-1; D is ambiguous. The CDR3 is 11 residues long. Trimming stripped 3 bases from V and 4 bases from J, with 3 bases between. The CDR3 loop reads CASSFGTEAFF. The CDR3 DNA follows: TGTGCCAGCAGTTTTGGCACTGAAGCTTTCTTT.

The chain couples TRBV7-2 to TRBJ2-5; TRBD1 aligns across 9 bases. CDR1 SGHTA and CDR2 FQGNSA come from the germline V gene. Unmatched junction bases numbered 9, after V lost 2 bases and J lost 5 bases. The CDR3 length is 16 residues. The CDR3 DNA is TGTGCCAGCAGCTTAAGACAGGGGGTCGCCGGGGAGACCCAGTACTTC. It codes for CASSLRQGVAGETQYF.

The CDR3 loop reads CASGGGRGQPQHF. The CDR3 DNA sequence: TGTGCCAGCGGGGGGGGCAGGGGCCAGCCCCAGCATTTT. The chain couples TRBV7-2 to TRBJ1-5; TRBD1 is a possible D gene (6 bases). The CDR3 extends over 13 amino acids. Trimming left V 8 bases short and J 7 bases short, with 15 bases between. CDR1 is SGHTA, CDR2 FQGNSA, per germline.

The rearrangement uses TRBV3-1 (or the pseudogene TRBV3-2) and TRBJ2-1; 7 nucleotides line up with TRBD1. Germline V gives CDR1 LGHDT, CDR2 YNNKEL (reference sequence). V lost 2 bases to trimming and J lost 5 bases; unmatched junction nucleotides: 9. The CDR3 covers 16 residues. CDR3 sequence reads: CASSQKGPGTDNEQFF. CDR3 bases: TGTGCCAGCAGCCAAAAAGGGCCCGGGACAGACAATGAGCAGTTCTTC.

Note on this clone: Other nucleotide sequences in the sample specify the same CDR3. The CDR3 DNA is TGTGCCAGCAGTTACGGCCATAGCAATCAGCCCCAGCATTTT. Translation: CASSYGHSNQPQHF. The J gene is TRBJ1-5, the V gene TRBV6-2 or TRBV6-3; no firm D call. The V end was cut by 2 bases, the J end by 0 bases, with 5 bases between. The CDR3 has 14 residues. The germline V gene has CDR1 MNHEY and CDR2 SVGEGT.

V gene TRBV6-5 combines with J gene TRBJ1-2; 11 nucleotides agree with TRBD1. The germline CDR1 and CDR2 sequences are MNHEY and SVGAGI. The CDR3 totals 13 residues. V was clipped by 8 bases and J by 3 bases; unmatched bases: 2. The CDR3 DNA is TGTGCCAGCCGGACAGGGGGCTACTATGGCTACACCTTC. Translation: CASRTGGYYGYTF.

The gene calls are TRBV27 and TRBJ1-4; D unresolved. Germline CDR1 MNHEY, CDR2 SMNVEV (reference sequence). There are 14 residues in the CDR3. V was clipped by 5 bases and J by 7 bases, with 14 bases between them. The CDR3 here is CASSHGPPTEKLFF. In DNA, the CDR3 is TGTGCCAGCAGTCACGGACCGCCTACTGAAAAACTGTTTTTT.

V is TRBV4-3 and J is TRBJ1-4; no definite D call. Germline V gives CDR1 LGHNA, CDR2 YSLEER. The CDR3 extends over 16 amino acids. Deletions cut 0 bases from V and 1 base from J, with 9 bases between. The CDR3 DNA reads as TGCGCCAGCAGCCAAGATCGGCGGTTAACTAATGAAAAACTGTTTTTT. Translated, it gives CASSQDRRLTNEKLFF.

The chain recombines TRBV7-2 with TRBJ1-2; tentative D call: TRBD1 (6 bases). This CDR3 has 15 residues. Per the germline V gene, CDR1 is SGHTA and CDR2 is FQGNSA. Trimming took off 1 base at V and 6 bases at J, with 15 bases between the two ends. The CDR3 nucleotides read TGTGCCAGCAGCTTAGTAGGGGGATTAGGAGATGGCTACACCTTC. It translates to CASSLVGGLGDGYTF.

The chain has TRBV28 and TRBJ1-3, with D perhaps matching TRBD1 (6 bases). This CDR3 region has 14 residues. V was shortened by 3 bases and J by 2 bases, with 8 bases between the two germline ends. CDR1 and CDR2 from the germline V gene are MDHEN and SYDVKM. CDR3 in amino acids: CASSLRGPGNTIYF. The CDR3 bases are TGTGCCAGCAGTTTGCGGGGGCCTGGAAACACCATATATTTT.

The chain joins TRBV18 to TRBJ1-4; no clear D. The CDR3 has 16 amino acids. The germline V and J ends were trimmed by 3 bases and 0 bases, with 11 bases remaining between them. Germline loops: CDR1 KGHSH, CDR2 LQKENI. The CDR3 protein is CASSPLIASTNEKLFF. CDR3 nucleotide sequence: TGTGCCAGCTCACCGTTAATTGCCTCAACTAATGAAAAACTGTTTTTT. Drawing the rest from reference TRBV18 and TRBJ1-4, the complete variable domain is NAGVMQNPRHLVRRRGQEARLRCSPMKGHSHVYWYRQLPEEGLKFMVYLQKENIIDESGMPKERFSAEFPKEGPSILRIQQVVRGDSAAYFCASSPLIASTNEKLFFGSGTQLSVL.

The rearrangement uses TRBV11-3 and TRBJ2-1; D is unresolved. V was clipped by 4 bases and J by 0 bases, with 13 bases between them. Germline-derived CDR1 and CDR2 are SGHNT and YENEEA. The CDR3 length is 16 residues. Here the CDR3 reads CASSSRAGNSYNEQFF. For the CDR3, the DNA is TGTGCCAGCAGCTCTCGGGCCGGAAACTCCTACAATGAGCAGTTCTTC. Using reference TRBV11-3 and TRBJ2-1 for the parts outside the CDR3, the full variable domain is EAGVVQSPRYKIIEKKQPVAFWCNPISGHNTLYWYLQNLGQGPELLIRYENEEAVDDSQLPKDRFSAERLKGVDSTLKIQPAELGDSAVYLCASSSRAGNSYNEQFFGPGTRLTVL.